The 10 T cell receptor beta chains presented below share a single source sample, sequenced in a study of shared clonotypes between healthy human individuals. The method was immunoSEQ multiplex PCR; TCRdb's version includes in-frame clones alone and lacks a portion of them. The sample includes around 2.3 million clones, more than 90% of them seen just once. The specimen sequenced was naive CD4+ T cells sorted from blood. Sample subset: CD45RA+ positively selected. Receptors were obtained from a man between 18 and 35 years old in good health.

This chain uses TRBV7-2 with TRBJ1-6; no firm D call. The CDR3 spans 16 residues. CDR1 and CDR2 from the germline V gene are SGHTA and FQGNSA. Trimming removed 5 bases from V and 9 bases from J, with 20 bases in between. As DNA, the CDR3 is TGTGCCAGCAGCCCAGTTTCGGCCCCTGGAAGTTCACCCCTCCACTTT. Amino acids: CASSPVSAPGSSPLHF. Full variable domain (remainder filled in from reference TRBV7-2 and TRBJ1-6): GAGVSQSPSNKVTEKGKDVELRCDPISGHTALYWYRQSLGQGLEFLIYFQGNSAPDKSGLPSDRFSAERTGGSVSTLTIQRTQQEDSAVYLCASSPVSAPGSSPLHFGNGTRLTVT.

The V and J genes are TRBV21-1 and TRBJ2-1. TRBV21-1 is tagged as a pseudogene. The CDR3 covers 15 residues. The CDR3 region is CASSLPETMYNEQFF. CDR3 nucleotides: TGTGCCAGCAGCTTACCAGAGACCATGTACAATGAGCAGTTCTTC.

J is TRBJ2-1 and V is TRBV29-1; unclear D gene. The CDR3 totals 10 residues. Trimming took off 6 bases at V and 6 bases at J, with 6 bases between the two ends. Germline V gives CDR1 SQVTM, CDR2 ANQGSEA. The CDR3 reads CSVLGNEQFF. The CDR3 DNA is TGCAGCGTACTCGGCAATGAGCAGTTCTTC.

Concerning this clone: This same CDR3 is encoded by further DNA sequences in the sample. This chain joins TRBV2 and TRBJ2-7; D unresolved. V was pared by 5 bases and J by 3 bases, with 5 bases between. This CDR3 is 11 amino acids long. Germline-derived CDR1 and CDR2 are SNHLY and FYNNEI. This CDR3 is CASSSSYEQYF. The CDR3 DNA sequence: TGTGCCAGCAGTAGTAGCTACGAGCAGTACTTC.

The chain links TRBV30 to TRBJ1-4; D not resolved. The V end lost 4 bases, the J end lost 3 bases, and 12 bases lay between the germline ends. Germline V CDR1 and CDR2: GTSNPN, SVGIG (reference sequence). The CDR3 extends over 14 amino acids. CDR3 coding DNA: TGTGCCTGGACCCGACAACTGCCTAATGAAAAACTGTTTTTT. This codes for CAWTRQLPNEKLFF.

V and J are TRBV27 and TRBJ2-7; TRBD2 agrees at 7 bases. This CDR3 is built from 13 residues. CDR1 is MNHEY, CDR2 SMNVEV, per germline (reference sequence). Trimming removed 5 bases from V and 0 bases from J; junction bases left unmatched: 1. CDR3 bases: TGTGCCAGCAGTAGCGGGATCTCCTACGAGCAGTACTTC. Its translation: CASSSGISYEQYF.

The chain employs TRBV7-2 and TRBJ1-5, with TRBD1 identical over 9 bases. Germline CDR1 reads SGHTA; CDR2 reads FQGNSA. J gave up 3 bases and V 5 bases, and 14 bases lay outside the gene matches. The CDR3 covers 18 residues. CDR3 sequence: CASSHPRFRDRANQPQHF. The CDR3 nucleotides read TGTGCCAGCAGCCACCCAAGATTTCGGGACAGGGCCAATCAGCCCCAGCATTTT.

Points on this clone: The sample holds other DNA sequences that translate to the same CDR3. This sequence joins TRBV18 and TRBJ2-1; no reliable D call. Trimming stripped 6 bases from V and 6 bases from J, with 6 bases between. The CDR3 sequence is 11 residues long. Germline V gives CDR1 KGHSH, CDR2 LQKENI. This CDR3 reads CASSPSNEQFF. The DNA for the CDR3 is TGTGCCAGCTCCCCCAGCAATGAGCAGTTCTTC.

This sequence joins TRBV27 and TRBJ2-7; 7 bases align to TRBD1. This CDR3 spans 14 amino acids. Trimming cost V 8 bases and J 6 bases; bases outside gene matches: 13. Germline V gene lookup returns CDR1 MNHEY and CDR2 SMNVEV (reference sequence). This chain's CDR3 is CASQYRAGGTEQYF. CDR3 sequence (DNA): TGTGCCAGCCAATACAGGGCAGGGGGAACCGAGCAGTACTTC.

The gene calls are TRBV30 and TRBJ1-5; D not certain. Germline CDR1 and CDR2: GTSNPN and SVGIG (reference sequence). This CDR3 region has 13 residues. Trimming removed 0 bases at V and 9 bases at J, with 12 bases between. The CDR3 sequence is CAWSVPGRGPQHF. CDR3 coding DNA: TGTGCCTGGAGTGTACCGGGGAGAGGGCCCCAGCATTTT.